The 11 T cell receptor beta chains below all came from one sample that was sequenced in a study of a mutant IDH1 vaccine in newly diagnosed glioma. This sample's time point: week 23, last vaccination. Vaccination comprised doses that each held 300 ug of mutant IDH1 20-mer peptide, plus topical imiquimod. No antigens are known for them. Assay used: immunoSEQ multiplex PCR; TCRdb lists only in-frame clones, some missing. Of 50,000 to 60,000 clones in the sample, approximately 80% were seen once. The specimen was PBMCs, collected from a glioma patient whose treatment included an IDH1 peptide vaccine. The receptors here all came from a middle-aged man with glioma.

The sample holds one count of this clone. This chain uses TRBV6-6 with TRBJ1-1; TRBD1 matches 11 bases. V lost 5 bases, J lost 7 bases, and 6 bases stayed unmatched. CDR3 length: 14 amino acids. CDR1 is MNHNY and CDR2 is SVGAGI in the germline V gene (reference sequence). CDR3 amino acids: CASSPGTGGDEAFF. Written as DNA, the CDR3 is TGTGCCAGCAGTCCTGGGACAGGGGGTGATGAAGCTTTCTTT.

This chain links TRBV23-1 with TRBJ1-5; D ambiguous. TRBV23-1 qualifies as an ORF whose function is uncertain. The CDR3 totals 15 residues. Trimming took 6 bases from V and 7 from J, leaving 19 bases between them. In nucleotides, the CDR3 is TGCGCCAGCAGCCACTACCCCAAACAAAGCCAGCCCCAGCATTTT. Amino acid sequence: CASSHYPKQSQPQHF.

The chain employs TRBV2 and TRBJ2-1; D is possibly TRBD2 (7 bases). Germline CDR1 reads SNHLY; CDR2 reads FYNNEI. The CDR3 loop spans 13 amino acids. V was clipped by 4 bases and J by 9 bases, with 13 bases between them. For the CDR3, the DNA is TGTGCCAGCAGTGGAAGGGGGGGTGGTGAGCAGTTCTTC. This translates into CASSGRGGGEQFF. Supplemented by reference TRBV2 and TRBJ2-1, the full variable domain reads EPEVTQTPSHQVTQMGQEVILRCVPISNHLYFYWYRQILGQKVEFLVSFYNNEISEKSEIFDDQFSVERPDGSNFTLKIRSTKLEDSAMYFCASSGRGGGEQFFGPGTRLTVL.

CDR3 amino acids: CASSALDSLGNTIYF. The CDR3 nucleotides are TGTGCCAGCAGTGCCCTGGACAGCCTTGGAAACACCATATATTTT. This chain links TRBV2 with TRBJ1-3; D is possibly TRBD1 (6 bases). The CDR3 has 15 amino acids. Trimming left V 4 bases short and J 3 bases short, with 13 bases between. Germline CDR1 reads SNHLY; CDR2 reads FYNNEI.

This chain uses TRBV25-1 with TRBJ1-2, with D perhaps matching TRBD1 (5 bases). The germline V and J ends were trimmed by 3 bases and 4 bases, with 9 bases remaining between them. CDR3 length: 13 amino acids. Germline CDR1 MGHDK, CDR2 SYGVNS. The CDR3 coding sequence is TGTGCCAGCAGTGACGGAACAGGCTATGGCTACACCTTC. It encodes CASSDGTGYGYTF.

This rearrangement joins TRBV4-1 to TRBJ2-5, with TRBD2 matching over 7 bases. Trimming removed 2 bases from V and 4 bases from J; junction bases left unmatched: 1. Germline loops: CDR1 MGHRA, CDR2 YSYEKL. The CDR3 has 13 amino acids. CDR3 in DNA: TGCGCCAGCAGCCAAACGGGGGGAGAGACCCAGTACTTC. This translates into CASSQTGGETQYF.

In this sample, this clone turned up a few times. The rearrangement joins TRBV6-5 to TRBJ2-5, with D perhaps being TRBD1 or TRBD2 (5 bases each). V dropped 2 bases and J dropped 4 bases, with 11 bases sitting between them. The CDR3 contains 14 residues. Germline CDR1 and CDR2: MNHEY and SVGAGI. The CDR3 nucleotides are TGTGCCAGCAGTTACCTTTTGGGGGTAGAGACCCAGTACTTC. This sequence encodes CASSYLLGVETQYF.

V gene TRBV7-6 combines with J gene TRBJ2-5; D is undetermined. The germline V gene encodes CDR1 SGHVS and CDR2 FNYEAQ. V was trimmed by 5 bases and J by 0 bases, leaving 4 bases between them. CDR3 length equals 12 residues. The CDR3 coding sequence is TGTGCCAGCAGCATACACCAAGAGACCCAGTACTTC. Translated, it gives CASSIHQETQYF.

This clone was observed a handful of times. The CDR3: CASSSTTGPYEQYF. The DNA of the CDR3 is TGTGCCAGCAGCTCCACGACAGGACCCTACGAGCAGTACTTC. V and J are TRBV11-3 and TRBJ2-7; TRBD1 is a possible D gene (6 bases). From germline, CDR1 is SGHNT and CDR2 YENEEA. Trimming took 4 bases from V and 2 from J, leaving 12 bases between them. The CDR3 length is 14 residues. Full variable domain (rest looked up from reference TRBV11-3 and TRBJ2-7): EAGVVQSPRYKIIEKKQPVAFWCNPISGHNTLYWYLQNLGQGPELLIRYENEEAVDDSQLPKDRFSAERLKGVDSTLKIQPAELGDSAVYLCASSSTTGPYEQYFGPGTRLTVT.

The chain couples TRBV19 to TRBJ1-1; a weak D match, TRBD1 (5 bases). Trimming shortened V by 4 bases and J by 3 bases, and 6 bases separated the two germline ends. The CDR3 sequence is 12 residues long. Germline CDR1 is LNHDA and CDR2 is SQIVND (reference sequence). CDR3 region: CASSTTDTEAFF. CDR3 nucleotide sequence: TGTGCCAGTAGTACGACAGACACTGAAGCTTTCTTT.

The genes are TRBV2 and TRBJ1-2; D gene unclear. CDR1 and CDR2 from the germline V gene are SNHLY and FYNNEI. Trimming pared 2 bases from V and 0 bases from J, leaving 16 bases between. The CDR3 has 17 amino acids. The CDR3: CASSERLYVNSNYGYTF. The CDR3 region has the DNA TGTGCCAGCAGTGAAAGGTTGTACGTAAATTCTAACTATGGCTACACCTTC.